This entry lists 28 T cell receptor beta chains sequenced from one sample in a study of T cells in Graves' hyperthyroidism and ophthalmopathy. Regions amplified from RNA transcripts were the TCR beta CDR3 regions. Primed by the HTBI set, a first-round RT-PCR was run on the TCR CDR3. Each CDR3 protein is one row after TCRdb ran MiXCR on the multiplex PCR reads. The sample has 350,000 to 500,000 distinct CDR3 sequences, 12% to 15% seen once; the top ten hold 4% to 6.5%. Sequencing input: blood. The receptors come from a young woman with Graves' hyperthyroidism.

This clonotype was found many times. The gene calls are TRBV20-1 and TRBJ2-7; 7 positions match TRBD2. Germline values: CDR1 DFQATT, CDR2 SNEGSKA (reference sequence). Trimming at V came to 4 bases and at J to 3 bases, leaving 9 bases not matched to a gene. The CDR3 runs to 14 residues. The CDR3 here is CSAIPREALYEQYF. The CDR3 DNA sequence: TGCAGTGCTATCCCCCGGGAGGCCCTCTACGAGCAGTACTTC.

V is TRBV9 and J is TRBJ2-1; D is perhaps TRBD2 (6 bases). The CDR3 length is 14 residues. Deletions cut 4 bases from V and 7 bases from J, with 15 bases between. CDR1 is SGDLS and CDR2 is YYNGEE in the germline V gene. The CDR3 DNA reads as TGTGCCAGCAGCATAGCGTCTCGGGGGAATGAGCAGTTCTTC. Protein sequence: CASSIASRGNEQFF.

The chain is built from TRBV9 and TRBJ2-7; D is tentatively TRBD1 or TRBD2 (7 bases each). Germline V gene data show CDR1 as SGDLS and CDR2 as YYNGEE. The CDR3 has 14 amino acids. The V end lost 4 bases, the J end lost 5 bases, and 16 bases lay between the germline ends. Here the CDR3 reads CASSLEGAGDEQYF. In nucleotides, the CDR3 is TGTGCCAGCAGCCTAGAGGGGGCGGGAGACGAGCAGTACTTC.

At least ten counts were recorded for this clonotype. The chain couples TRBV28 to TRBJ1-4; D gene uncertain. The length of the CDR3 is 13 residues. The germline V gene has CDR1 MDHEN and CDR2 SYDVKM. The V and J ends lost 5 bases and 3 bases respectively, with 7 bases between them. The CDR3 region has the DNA TGTGCCAGCAGTCGGGGAGCTAATGAAAAACTGTTTTTT. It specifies CASSRGANEKLFF.

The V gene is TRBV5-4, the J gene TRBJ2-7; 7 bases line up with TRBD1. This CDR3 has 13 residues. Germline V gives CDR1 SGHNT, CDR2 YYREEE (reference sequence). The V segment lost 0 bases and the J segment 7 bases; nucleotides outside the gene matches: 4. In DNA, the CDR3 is TGTGCCAGCAGCTTGGAGGGGGCGCGTGAGCAGTACTTC. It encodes CASSLEGAREQYF.

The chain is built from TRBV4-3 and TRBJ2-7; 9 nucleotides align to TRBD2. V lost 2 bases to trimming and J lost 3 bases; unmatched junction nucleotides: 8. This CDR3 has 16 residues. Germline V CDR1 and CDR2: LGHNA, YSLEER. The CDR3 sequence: CASSQSWREGLYEQYF. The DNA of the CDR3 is TGCGCCAGCAGCCAATCATGGCGGGAGGGCCTCTACGAGCAGTACTTC.

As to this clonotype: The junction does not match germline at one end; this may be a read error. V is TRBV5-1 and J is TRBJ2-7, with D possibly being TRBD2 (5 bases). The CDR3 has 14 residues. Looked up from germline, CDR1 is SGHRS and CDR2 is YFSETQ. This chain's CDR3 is CDSSFRGGSYEQYF. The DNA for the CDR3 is TGCGACAGCAGCTTCCGGGGTGGTTCCTACGAGCAGTACTTC.

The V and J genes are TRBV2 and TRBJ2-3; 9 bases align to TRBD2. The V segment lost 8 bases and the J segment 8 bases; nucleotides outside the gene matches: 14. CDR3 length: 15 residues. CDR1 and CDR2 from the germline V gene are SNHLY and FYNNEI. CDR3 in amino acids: CASGGGLASVGTQYF. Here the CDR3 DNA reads TGTGCCAGCGGGGGGGGACTAGCTTCTGTGGGTACGCAGTATTTT.

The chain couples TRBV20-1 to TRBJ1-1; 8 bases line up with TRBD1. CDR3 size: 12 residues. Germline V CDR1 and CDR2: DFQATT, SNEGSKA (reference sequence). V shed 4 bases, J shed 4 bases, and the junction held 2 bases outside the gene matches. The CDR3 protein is CSAKTGGTEAFF. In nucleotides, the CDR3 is TGCAGTGCTAAAACAGGGGGCACTGAAGCTTTCTTT.

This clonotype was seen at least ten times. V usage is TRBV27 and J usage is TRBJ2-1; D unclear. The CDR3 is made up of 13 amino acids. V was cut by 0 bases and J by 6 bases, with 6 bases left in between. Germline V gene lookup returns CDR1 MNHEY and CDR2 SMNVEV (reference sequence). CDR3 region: CASSLSGSNEQFF. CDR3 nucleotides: TGTGCCAGCAGTTTATCGGGTAGCAATGAGCAGTTCTTC.

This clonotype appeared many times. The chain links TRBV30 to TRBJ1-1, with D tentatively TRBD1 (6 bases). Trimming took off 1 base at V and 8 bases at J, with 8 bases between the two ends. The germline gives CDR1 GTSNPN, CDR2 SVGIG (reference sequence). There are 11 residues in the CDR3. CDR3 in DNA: TGTGCCTGGAGTGCGACAGGAGAAGCTTTCTTT. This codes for CAWSATGEAFF.

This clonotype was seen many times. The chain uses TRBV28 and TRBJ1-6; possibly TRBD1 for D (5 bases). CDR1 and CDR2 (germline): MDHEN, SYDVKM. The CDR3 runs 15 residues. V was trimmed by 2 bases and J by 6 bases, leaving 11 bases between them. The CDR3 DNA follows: TGTGCCAGCAGTTTAGGGCTGACAGCTAATTCACCCCTCCACTTT. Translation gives CASSLGLTANSPLHF.

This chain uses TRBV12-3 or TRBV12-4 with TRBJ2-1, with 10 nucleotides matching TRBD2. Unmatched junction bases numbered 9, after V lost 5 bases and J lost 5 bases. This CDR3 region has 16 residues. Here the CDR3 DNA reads TGTGCCAGCAGTCCACCTTCTAGCGGGAGAAACAATGAGCAGTTCTTC. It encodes CASSPPSSGRNNEQFF.

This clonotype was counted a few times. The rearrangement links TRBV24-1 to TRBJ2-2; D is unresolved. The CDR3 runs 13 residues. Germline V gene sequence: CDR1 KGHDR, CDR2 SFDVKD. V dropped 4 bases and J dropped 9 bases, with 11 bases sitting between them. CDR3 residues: CATSDPNLRELFF. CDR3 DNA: TGTGCCACCAGTGACCCAAATTTGCGGGAGCTGTTTTTT.

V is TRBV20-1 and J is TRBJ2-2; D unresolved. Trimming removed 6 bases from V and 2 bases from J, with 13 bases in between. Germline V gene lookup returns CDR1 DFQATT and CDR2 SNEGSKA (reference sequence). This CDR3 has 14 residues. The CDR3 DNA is TGCAGTGCCTCCAAGAGCAGTAACACCGGGGAGCTGTTTTTT. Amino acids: CSASKSSNTGELFF.

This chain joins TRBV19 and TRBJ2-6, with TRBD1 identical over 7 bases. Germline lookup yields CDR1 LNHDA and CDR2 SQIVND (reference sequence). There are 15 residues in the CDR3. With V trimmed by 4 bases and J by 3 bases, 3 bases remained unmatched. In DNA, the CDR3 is TGTGCCAGTAGTAAACAGGGGATTGGGGCCAACGTCCTGACTTTC. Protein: CASSKQGIGANVLTF.

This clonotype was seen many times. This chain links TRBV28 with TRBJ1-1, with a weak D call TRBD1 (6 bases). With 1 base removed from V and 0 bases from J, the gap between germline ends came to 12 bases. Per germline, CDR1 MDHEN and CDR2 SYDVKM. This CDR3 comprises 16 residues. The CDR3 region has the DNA TGTGCCAGCAGTTTATTGGGGGCTGGTTTGAACACTGAAGCTTTCTTT. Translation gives CASSLLGAGLNTEAFF.

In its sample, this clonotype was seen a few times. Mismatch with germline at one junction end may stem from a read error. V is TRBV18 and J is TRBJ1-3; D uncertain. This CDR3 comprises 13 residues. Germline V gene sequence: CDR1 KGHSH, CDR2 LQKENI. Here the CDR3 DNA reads TGTGCCAGCTCACCACCTCCTGGGAACACCATATATTTT. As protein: CASSPPPGNTIYF.

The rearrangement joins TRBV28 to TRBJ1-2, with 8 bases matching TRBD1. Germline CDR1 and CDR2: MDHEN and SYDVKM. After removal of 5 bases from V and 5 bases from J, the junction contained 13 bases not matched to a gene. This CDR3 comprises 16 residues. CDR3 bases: TGTGCCAGCAGTCAAATTAATTGGACAGGGAGATATGGCTACACCTTC. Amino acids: CASSQINWTGRYGYTF.

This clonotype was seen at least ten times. In nucleotides, the CDR3 is TGTGCCAGCAGTACGGGACGGAGTTCTCGTTTGTACGAGCAGTACTTC. This codes for CASSTGRSSRLYEQYF. V is TRBV2 and J is TRBJ2-7; either TRBD1 or TRBD2 may supply D (5 bases each). The germline V gene has CDR1 SNHLY and CDR2 FYNNEI. The V and J ends lost 5 bases and 4 bases respectively, with 21 bases between them. The CDR3 is 16 amino acids.

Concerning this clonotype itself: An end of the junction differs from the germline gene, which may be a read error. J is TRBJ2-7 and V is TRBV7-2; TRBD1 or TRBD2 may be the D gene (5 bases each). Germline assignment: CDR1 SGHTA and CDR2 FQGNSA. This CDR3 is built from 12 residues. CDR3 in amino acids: CASSIMGDERYF. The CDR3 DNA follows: TGTGCCAGCAGCATAATGGGGGACGAGCGGTACTTC. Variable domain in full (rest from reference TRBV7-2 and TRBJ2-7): GAGVSQSPSNKVTEKGKDVELRCDPISGHTALYWYRQSLGQGLEFLIYFQGNSAPDKSGLPSDRFSAERTGGSVSTLTIQRTQQEDSAVYLCASSIMGDERYFGPGTRLTVT.

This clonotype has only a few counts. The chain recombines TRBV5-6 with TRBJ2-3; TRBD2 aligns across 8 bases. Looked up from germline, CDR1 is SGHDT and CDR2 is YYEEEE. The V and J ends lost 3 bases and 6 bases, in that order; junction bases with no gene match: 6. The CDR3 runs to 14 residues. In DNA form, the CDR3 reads TGTGCCAGCAGCTATAGCGGGAATAGGGATACGCAGTATTTT. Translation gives CASSYSGNRDTQYF.

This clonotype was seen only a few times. The CDR3 protein is CASSPGTAYTNEKLFF. The CDR3 DNA is TGTGCCAGTAGTCCTGGGACAGCCTATACTAATGAAAAACTGTTTTTT. The J gene is TRBJ1-4, the V gene TRBV19; 7 bases line up with TRBD1. V dropped 5 bases and J dropped 2; count of bases not matched to a gene: 8. Germline V CDR1 and CDR2: LNHDA, SQIVND (reference sequence). This CDR3 has 16 amino acids.

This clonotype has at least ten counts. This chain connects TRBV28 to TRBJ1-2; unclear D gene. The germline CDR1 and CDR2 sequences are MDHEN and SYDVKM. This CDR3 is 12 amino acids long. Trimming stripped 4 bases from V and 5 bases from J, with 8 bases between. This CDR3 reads CASSSTVYGYTF. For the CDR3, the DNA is TGTGCCAGCAGTTCCACAGTTTATGGCTACACCTTC.

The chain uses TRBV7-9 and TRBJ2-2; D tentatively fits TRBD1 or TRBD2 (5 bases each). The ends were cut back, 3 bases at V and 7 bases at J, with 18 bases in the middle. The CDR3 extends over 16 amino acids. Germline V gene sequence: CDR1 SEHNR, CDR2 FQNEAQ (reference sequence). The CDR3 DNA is TGTGCCAGCAGCTTGGTTCCAGGGAGTGTGGACGGGGAGCTGTTTTTT. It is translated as CASSLVPGSVDGELFF.

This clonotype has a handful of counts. The DNA for the CDR3 is TGTGCCAGCAGCCCTACCAGGACTAGCGGGTTCTACGAGCAGTACTTC. Protein product: CASSPTRTSGFYEQYF. The chain couples TRBV7-2 to TRBJ2-7, with TRBD2 matching 11 bases. Germline CDR1 is SGHTA and CDR2 is FQGNSA. J was trimmed by 3 bases and V by 5 bases; bases with no gene match: 9. The CDR3 covers 16 residues.

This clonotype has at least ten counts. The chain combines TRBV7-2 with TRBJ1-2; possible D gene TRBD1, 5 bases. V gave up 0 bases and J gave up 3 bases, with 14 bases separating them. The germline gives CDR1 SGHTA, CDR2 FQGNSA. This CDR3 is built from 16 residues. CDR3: CASSLALTTDYYGYTF. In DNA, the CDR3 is TGTGCCAGCAGCTTAGCCCTCACGACAGATTACTATGGCTACACCTTC.

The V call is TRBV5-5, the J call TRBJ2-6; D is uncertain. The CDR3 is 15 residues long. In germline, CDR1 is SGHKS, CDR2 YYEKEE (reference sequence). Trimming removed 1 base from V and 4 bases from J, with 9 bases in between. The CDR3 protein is CASSLPGLGANVLTF. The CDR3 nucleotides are TGTGCCAGCAGCTTGCCGGGTTTAGGGGCCAACGTCCTGACTTTC.